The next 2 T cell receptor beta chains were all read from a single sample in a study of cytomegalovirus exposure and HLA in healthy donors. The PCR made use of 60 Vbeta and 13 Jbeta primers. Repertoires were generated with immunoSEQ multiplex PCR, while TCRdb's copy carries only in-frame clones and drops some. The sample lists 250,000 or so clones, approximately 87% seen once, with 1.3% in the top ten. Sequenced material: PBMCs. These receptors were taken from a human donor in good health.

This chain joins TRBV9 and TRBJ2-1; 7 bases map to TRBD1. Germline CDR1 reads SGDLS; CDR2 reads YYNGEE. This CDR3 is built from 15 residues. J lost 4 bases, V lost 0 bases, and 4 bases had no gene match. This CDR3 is CASSVVGDSYNEQFF. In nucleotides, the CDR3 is TGTGCCAGCAGCGTAGTAGGGGACAGTTACAATGAGCAGTTCTTC. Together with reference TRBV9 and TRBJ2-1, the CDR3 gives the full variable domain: DSGVTQTPKHLITATGQRVTLRCSPRSGDLSVYWYQQSLDQGLQFLIQYYNGEERAKGNILERFSAQQFPDLHSELNLSSLELGDSALYFCASSVVGDSYNEQFFGPGTRLTVL.

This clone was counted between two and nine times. In DNA, the CDR3 is TGCGCCAGCAGCCAAGGGGGAGGGGGGGTAGGTGGCTACACCTTC. Its protein is CASSQGGGGVGGYTF. This sequence joins TRBV4-1 and TRBJ1-2, with D perhaps matching TRBD1 (6 bases). Trimming stripped 1 base from V and 7 bases from J, with 16 bases between. Germline V CDR1 and CDR2: MGHRA, YSYEKL. The CDR3 totals 15 residues.